This T cell receptor beta chain was identified during a study of cytomegalovirus exposure and HLA in healthy donors. This clone was counted once. The PCR had 60 Vbeta and 13 Jbeta primers. Clones were sequenced by immunoSEQ multiplex PCR, and TCRdb holds only the in-frame ones, with some missing. The sample has some 65,000 clones, approximately 71% seen once. Germline V gene lookup returns CDR1 SNHLY and CDR2 FYNNEI. This CDR3 region has 15 residues. Losses at the gene ends were 8 bases for V and 1 base for J; bases not matched to a gene: 8. V gene TRBV2 combines with J gene TRBJ2-5; 9 positions match TRBD2. The sample was PBMCs. The source of this sequence is a man aged 50 to 59 in good health and CMV-seropositive. CDR3 nucleotide sequence: TGTGCCAGCCGCAAGTCTAGCGGGGCCCAAGAGACCCAGTACTTC. The encoded protein is CASRKSSGAQETQYF.